This T cell receptor (beta chain) emerged from a study of monozygotic twins with inflammatory bowel disease. Broader study findings: Inverse Simpson values showed less TCRbeta diversity in IBD patients than in their healthy co-twins. For repertoire similarity, concordant twins did not differ from discordant twins, possibly because power was limited. Clonotype overlap with others was lower in IBD patients than in healthy twins, a difference that was greatest with disease activity. Patients received differing immunosuppressive treatments, which may have added variability to their repertoires.

As to this clonotype: Its antigen is unknown.

TCRdb processed the 5' RACE reads again and assigns one entry to each CDR3 protein, with no DNA. The sample totals about 93,000 distinct CDR3 sequences. Sequencing was done on a sample of blood. The origin of this receptor is a human donor with ulcerative colitis or Crohn's disease, or a healthy co-twin of an affected twin (not recorded which).

The CDR3 reads CASSKGGVGEKLFF. V and J are TRBV6-1 and TRBJ1-4; TCRdb's assignment of TRBD1 cannot be checked, as there is no DNA. From germline, CDR1 is MNHNS and CDR2 SASEGT. This CDR3 region has 14 residues.